The rows below give T cell receptor beta chains drawn from one sample of a study of read filtering for tumor transcriptome and immune sequencing. TCRdb itself ran the reads through MiXCR, one entry per CDR3 protein. The sample records 35,000 to 40,000 distinct CDR3 sequences, roughly 15% being singletons. The source material was a population of CD138-negative cells sorted from bone marrow. The receptors were sampled from a donor aged 40 or over with multiple myeloma. Each CDR3 is given with its conserved first and last residue. The order of the fields is D gene, J gene, clone size, V gene, CDR3 protein, CDR3 DNA. The D gene is left open where the match is weak. Expanded clones get a size class; other rows say once, few or many, or leave the size out.

TRBD2 | TRBJ2-1 | . | TRBV7-3 | CASSTTSGRFFF | TGTGCCAGCAGCACGACTAGCGGGAGATTTTTCTTC
. | TRBJ1-2 | many | TRBV4-2 | CASSQDPGPAAYGYTF | TGTGCCAGCAGCCAAGATCCGGGCCCGGCAGCCTATGGCTACACCTTC
. | TRBJ2-6 | many | TRBV5-1 | CASSPFSGANVLTF | TGCGCCAGCAGCCCCTTCTCTGGGGCCAACGTCCTGACTTTC
. | TRBJ2-3 | many | TRBV7-9 | CASSGVRLTSTDTQYF | TGTGCCAGCAGCGGAGTGCGGCTAACTAGCACAGATACGCAGTATTTT
TRBD2 | TRBJ2-1 | many | TRBV20-1 | CSARQTSGSNEQFF | TGCAGTGCTAGGCAGACTAGCGGGAGCAATGAGCAGTTCTTC
TRBD2 | TRBJ2-7 | many | TRBV12-3/TRBV12-4 | CASSPRTSGSFHEQYF | TGTGCCAGCAGTCCCAGGACTAGCGGGAGTTTCCACGAGCAGTACTTC
. | TRBJ2-7 | many | TRBV28 | CASSRDTTYEQYF | TGTGCCAGCAGTCGGGACACAACCTACGAGCAGTACTTC
TRBD1 | TRBJ1-5 | many | TRBV28 | CASSQPQGGQGVYGQPQHF | TGTGCCAGCAGCCAACCCCAAGGGGGACAGGGGGTATACGGTCAGCCCCAGCATTTT
. | TRBJ2-1 | many | TRBV5-5 | CASSLSGTSNNEQFF | TGTGCCAGCAGCTTGTCCGGGACATCAAACAATGAGCAGTTCTTC
. | TRBJ2-3 | many | TRBV7-2 | CASSSGPDTQYF | TGTGCCAGCAGCTCCGGACCGGATACGCAGTATTTT
TRBD1 | TRBJ2-5 | many | TRBV7-9 | CASSPFRYRGWGETQYF | TGTGCCAGCAGCCCTTTTCGCTACAGGGGATGGGGAGAGACCCAGTACTTC
TRBD2 | TRBJ2-7 | many | TRBV4-3 | CASGLAGGPLYEQYF | TGCGCCAGCGGCTTGGCGGGAGGGCCCCTCTACGAGCAGTACTTC
TRBD2 | TRBJ2-7 | many | TRBV7-2 | CASSFGSGGQTYEQYF | TGTGCCAGCAGCTTTGGGTCGGGAGGCCAAACCTACGAGCAGTACTTC
. | TRBJ2-5 | many | TRBV6-6 | CASSYSRETQYF | TGTGCCAGCAGTTATTCCCGTGAGACCCAGTACTTC
TRBD2 | TRBJ2-2 | many | TRBV27 | CASGASGRAGVTGELFF | TGTGCCAGCGGTGCTAGCGGGAGGGCCGGGGTCACCGGGGAGCTGTTTTTT
. | TRBJ2-3 | few | TRBV3-1 | CASSQVRKDTQYF | TGTGCCAGCAGCCAAGTAAGGAAGGATACGCAGTATTTT
. | TRBJ2-3 | many | TRBV13 | CASSPHGDTQYF | TGTGCCAGCAGCCCACACGGTGATACGCAGTATTTT
. | TRBJ1-5 | many | TRBV10-3 | CAISEGRGWYQPQHF | TGTGCCATCAGTGAAGGAAGGGGATGGTATCAGCCCCAGCATTTT
TRBD1 | TRBJ1-4 | many | TRBV7-9 | CASSSGQGRLEKLFF | TGTGCCAGCAGCTCGGGACAGGGCCGCCTGGAAAAACTGTTTTTT
. | TRBJ2-1 | many | TRBV14 | CASSQRQGAGTKEQFF | TGTGCCAGCAGCCAACGACAGGGAGCGGGTACAAAGGAGCAGTTCTTC
TRBD2 | TRBJ2-1 | medium-sized | TRBV6-6 | CASRDSEREYSYNEQFF | TGTGCCAGCAGGGATTCTGAGCGGGAATACTCCTACAATGAGCAGTTCTTC
. | TRBJ2-7 | many | TRBV4-3 | CASSQDRDSSDEQYF | TGCGCCAGCAGCCAAGATAGGGACTCCTCGGACGAGCAGTACTTC
. | TRBJ2-3 | . | TRBV2 | CASSVFKSTDTQYF | TGTGCCAGCAGTGTCTTTAAGAGCACAGATACGCAGTATTTT
TRBD2 | TRBJ2-3 | many | TRBV14 | CASSNMGGTTDTQYF | TGTGCCAGCAGTAATATGGGAGGGACCACAGATACGCAGTATTTT
. | TRBJ2-7 | . | TRBV7-9 | CASSSSSLDREQYF | TGTGCCAGCAGCTCCTCATCTCTAGACAGGGAGCAGTACTTC
. | TRBJ1-5 | many | TRBV28 | CASNLDSNNQPQHF | TGTGCCAGCAATTTAGACAGCAACAATCAGCCCCAGCATTTT
TRBD1 | TRBJ2-3 | large | TRBV4-2 | CASSRQGAPDTQYF | TGCGCCAGCAGCCGACAGGGGGCCCCAGATACGCAGTATTTT
. | TRBJ2-6 | many | TRBV12-3/TRBV12-4 | CASALLGGLRFSGANVLTF | TGTGCCTCGGCCTTACTGGGCGGACTTCGATTCTCTGGGGCCAACGTCCTGACTTTC
. | TRBJ2-1 | few | TRBV28 | CASSSGRKQFF | TGTGCCAGCAGCTCTGGGAGAAAGCAGTTCTTC
TRBD1 | TRBJ2-1 | many | TRBV29-1 | CSEGTGSSYNEQFF | TGCAGCGAAGGGACAGGGAGCTCCTACAATGAGCAGTTCTTC
TRBD2 | TRBJ2-3 | . | TRBV4-1 | CASSGDGHQDTQYF | TGTGCCAGCAGCGGGGACGGGCATCAAGATACGCAGTATTTT
TRBD1 | TRBJ2-2 | few | TRBV7-3 | CASSTRQGKSTGELFF | TGTGCCAGCAGCACCCGACAGGGAAAAAGCACCGGGGAGCTGTTTTTT
. | TRBJ2-5 | many | TRBV23-1 | CASSQSRPNWGRDQETQYF | TGCGCCAGCAGTCAATCGCGACCCAACTGGGGCAGGGACCAAGAGACCCAGTACTTC
TRBD1 | TRBJ2-7 | few | TRBV7-9 | CASSQFGTGGGEQYF | TGTGCCAGCAGCCAGTTCGGGACAGGTGGGGGAGAGCAGTACTTC
TRBD2 | TRBJ2-1 | many | TRBV4-3 | CASSQPGVAGQFF | TGCGCCAGCAGCCAACCGGGAGTAGCGGGACAATTCTTC
TRBD2 | TRBJ2-1 | medium-sized | TRBV20-1 | CSATGTSGRHNEKQFF | TGCAGTGCTACCGGGACTAGCGGGAGACACAATGAGAAGCAGTTCTTC
. | TRBJ2-3 | many | TRBV3-1 | CASSRDSRTSTDTQYF | TGTGCCAGCAGCCGAGATAGCAGAACTAGCACAGATACGCAGTATTTT
TRBD1 | TRBJ2-6 | many | TRBV23-1 | CAGSQGRRDRGRGANVLTF | TGCGCCGGCAGTCAAGGCCGCCGGGACAGGGGGCGCGGGGCCAACGTCCTGACTTTC
TRBD1 | TRBJ2-4 | many | TRBV7-2 | CASSLYGTGDKNIQYF | TGTGCCAGCAGCTTATACGGGACAGGGGATAAAAACATTCAGTACTTC
. | TRBJ2-5 | . | TRBV20-1 | CSARDPSGLETQHF | TGCAGTGCTAGAGATCCCTCCGGGTTGGAGACCCAGCACTTC
TRBD1 | TRBJ1-5 | many | TRBV6-1 | CASGDRTQPQHF | TGTGCCAGCGGGGACAGGACTCAGCCCCAGCATTTT
. | TRBJ1-5 | . | TRBV3-1 | CASSQDVPGAGQPQHF | TGTGCCAGCAGCCAAGACGTACCGGGGGCGGGGCAGCCCCAGCATTTT
TRBD1 | TRBJ2-1 | many | TRBV20-1 | CSVRDREYNEQFF | TGCAGTGTGAGGGACAGGGAATACAATGAGCAGTTCTTC
. | TRBJ2-7 | many | TRBV20-1 | CSASFLGHGGDEQYF | TGCAGTGCTAGTTTTTTGGGACACGGAGGCGACGAGCAGTACTTC
TRBD2 | TRBJ2-3 | many | TRBV20-1 | CSAAGLAGDGADTQYF | TGCAGTGCTGCCGGACTAGCGGGAGATGGGGCAGATACGCAGTATTTT
TRBD1 | TRBJ2-1 | many | TRBV24-1 | CATSDNLGQAEQFF | TGTGCCACCAGTGATAACTTGGGACAGGCTGAGCAGTTCTTC
TRBD1 | TRBJ2-7 | few | TRBV28 | CASSPSGTGRYEQYF | TGTGCCAGCAGTCCCTCCGGGACAGGGAGATACGAGCAGTACTTC
. | TRBJ2-5 | many | TRBV20-1 | CSARKGVRETQYF | TGCAGTGCTAGGAAAGGGGTGCGAGAGACCCAGTACTTC
TRBD1 | TRBJ2-1 | . | TRBV20-1 | CSASSGTGANGQFF | TGCAGTGCTAGCTCCGGGACAGGGGCCAATGGGCAGTTCTTC
. | TRBJ1-5 | many | TRBV3-1 | CASSQGPQGGKPQHF | TGTGCCAGCAGCCAAGGACCTCAGGGCGGGAAGCCCCAGCATTTT
. | TRBJ2-3 | many | TRBV7-9 | CASSPPRAGLADTQYF | TGTGCCAGCAGCCCACCCCGGGCAGGGTTAGCAGATACGCAGTATTTT
. | TRBJ2-1 | many | TRBV28 | CASSSGLGSYNEQFF | TGTGCCAGCAGTTCGGGACTGGGCTCCTACAATGAGCAGTTCTTC
. | TRBJ2-7 | . | TRBV28 | CASASPGHRPDYEQYF | TGTGCCAGCGCTTCTCCCGGGCACCGTCCCGACTACGAGCAGTACTTC
. | TRBJ2-1 | many | TRBV9 | CASSVGLEANEQFF | TGTGCCAGCAGCGTAGGGCTAGAAGCCAATGAGCAGTTCTTC
. | TRBJ1-1 | few | TRBV20-1 | CSATDLRLNTEAFF | TGCAGTGCTACGGACCTAAGGCTGAACACTGAAGCTTTCTTT
. | TRBJ2-1 | few | TRBV19 | CASSSRTNYNEQFF | TGTGCCAGTAGTTCCCGGACCAACTACAATGAGCAGTTCTTC